This T cell receptor beta chain came from a study of T cells in Graves' hyperthyroidism and ophthalmopathy (dated by TCRdb to about 2019). Some background on the complete study: Peripheral blood was sampled at the time of initial diagnosis, prior to any treatment. The approximately 98 discovery patients were randomly divided into training and test sets at a 7:3 ratio. Thyroid tissue and blood T-cell repertoires from more than 5 Graves' hyperthyroidism patients were also compared in the study. Prospective prediction of ophthalmopathy was tested in an independent validation cohort consisting of 18 hyperthyroidism patients and some 16 patients who later progressed to ophthalmopathy. According to the paper, TCR Vbeta CDR3 sequencing was carried out on approximately 140 peripheral blood samples, which came from 40 to 45 ophthalmopathy, under 80 hyperthyroidism and some 17 progressor patients. To identify TCR V-J signatures that set the groups apart, the researchers used a discovery cohort of 100 patients, made up of roughly 45 with Graves' ophthalmopathy and about 59 with stable Graves' hyperthyroidism. Following sampling, methimazole starting at 30 mg daily was given to hyperthyroidism patients, and high-dose intravenous methylprednisolone was given to ophthalmopathy patients. The investigation overall reported the following: No statistical method was used to set the sample size in advance, and investigators knew the group allocation. In cross-validation, a model built on a 13 V-J signature told ophthalmopathy apart from stable hyperthyroidism with just under 90% sensitivity and about 81% specificity, and in testing the same model reached 80%/75%. Most expanded thyroid clonotypes (frequency above 0.001) were also found in blood, which suggests that blood repertoires may mirror thyroid immune responses. In validation, the model predicted progression to ophthalmopathy with about 71% sensitivity and 72% to 85% specificity, a median of about six months before onset.

Amplification of TCR beta CDR3 regions was carried out from RNA transcripts. A first-round RT-PCR of the TCR CDR3 used the HTBI primer set with the Qiagen OneStep RT-PCR kit. Libraries were constructed in a second round of multiplex PCR, after which size selection and purification were performed. Paired-end sequencing of the libraries was performed with 100 bp reads on an Illumina HiSeq2000. The authors processed their data as follows. SOAPnuke was used to process the raw data, throwing out any read that contained adapters or uncalled bases, had a mean Phred below 15, or lacked an exact constant-primer or identifier match. High-quality paired reads were merged with COPE v1.2.5, and unique nucleotide sequences were defined as clonotypes. MiTCR v1.1 was used to align clonotypes to the IMGT TRBV, TRBD and TRBJ reference segments. The analysis included only V-J combinations with a frequency above 0.0001, which together covered 98% to 99.2% of the repertoires. The TCS score was defined as F50 (clonal expansion) divided by E x V (chaos), with BLOSUM62-based TCRdist calculated between CDR3 peptides within each V-J. Welch's t-statistics and random forest reduced several hundred V-J features to 13, which were used in a naive Bayes classifier (R e1071). TCRdb reran the public reads through fastp at Q25 and MiXCR, keeping productive beta chains. Each record represents a unique CDR3 protein, reported with the most common genes and DNA among its rows. These V and J calls are TCRdb output, not the study's own analysis. For this sample the table gives about 400,000 distinct CDR3 sequences, of which about 16% were detected only once. The ten largest make up about 21% of the sample.

This clonotype was recorded many times. The target of this receptor is not known. No base-level quality is on record; no much larger clone is a single base apart. From the cysteine through the phenylalanine, the CDR3 covers 17 amino acids. CDR3 DNA only is kept here, 51 bases in frame from base 1. CDR1 PRHDT and CDR2 FYEKMQ were looked up in the germline V gene (reference sequence). V trim: 5 bases; J trim: 2 bases; unmatched bases: 7. Ophthalmopathy patients had moderately to severely active disease, with a Clinical Activity Score of 3 or more, a NOSPECS grade of 4 or more, and a disease duration of less than 3 months. Any patient with an uncontrolled infection, another autoimmune disease, pregnancy or lactation was excluded. Diagnoses were established on the basis of clinical symptoms, serum thyroxine and TRAb, thyroid ultrasound, and orbital computed tomography. PBMCs were isolated from more than 8 ml of fresh peripheral blood by Ficoll-Paque density gradient centrifugation. Total RNA was extracted using Trizol reagent, and RNA quality was assessed on an Agilent 2100 Bioanalyzer.

The chain couples TRBV13 to TRBJ2-1, with 12 bases aligning to TRBD2. The sample comprised blood. The TCR comes from a woman in her sixties with Graves' ophthalmopathy. The DNA reads as follows: TGTGCCAGCAGCCACGGACTAGCGGGACTTACCTACAATGAGCAGTTCTTC. It translates to CASSHGLAGLTYNEQFF.